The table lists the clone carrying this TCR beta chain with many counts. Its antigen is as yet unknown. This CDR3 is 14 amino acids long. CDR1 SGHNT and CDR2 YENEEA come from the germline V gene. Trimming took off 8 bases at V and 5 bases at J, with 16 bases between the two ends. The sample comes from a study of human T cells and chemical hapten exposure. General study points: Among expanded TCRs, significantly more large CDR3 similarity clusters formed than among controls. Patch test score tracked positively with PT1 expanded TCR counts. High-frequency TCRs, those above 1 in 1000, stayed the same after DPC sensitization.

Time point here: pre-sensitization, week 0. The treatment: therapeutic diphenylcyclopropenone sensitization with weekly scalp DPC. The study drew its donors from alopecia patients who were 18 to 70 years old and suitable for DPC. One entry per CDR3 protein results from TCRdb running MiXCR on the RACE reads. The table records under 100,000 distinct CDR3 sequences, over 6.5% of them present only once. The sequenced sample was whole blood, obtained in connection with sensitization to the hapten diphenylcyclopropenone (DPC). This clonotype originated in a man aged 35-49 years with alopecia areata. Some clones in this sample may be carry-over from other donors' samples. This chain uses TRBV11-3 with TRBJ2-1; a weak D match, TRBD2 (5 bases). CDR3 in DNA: TGTGCCAGCGATTCGGGCGGGCTAAACAATGAGCAGTTCTTC. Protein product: CASDSGGLNNEQFF.